These 22 T cell receptor beta chains were sequenced from one sample in a study of T cells after yellow fever vaccination. TCRdb reprocessed the 5' RACE reads with MiXCR, giving one entry per CDR3 protein. The sample contains about 370,000 distinct CDR3 sequences, around a tenth of which appear only once. The sequencing here drew on PBMCs, taken on the day of the first yellow fever vaccination. The source is a man aged 18-30 years who received the YFV17D yellow fever vaccine.

The V and J genes are TRBV4-1 and TRBJ2-4, with D perhaps matching TRBD1 or TRBD2 (5 bases each). V lost 1 base, J lost 5 bases, and 18 bases lay in between. CDR1 is MGHRA and CDR2 is YSYEKL in the germline V gene. The CDR3 has 17 amino acids. The CDR3 sequence is CASSQGGVPGSENIQYF. DNA for the CDR3: TGCGCCAGCAGCCAAGGAGGGGTCCCAGGGTCGGAAAACATTCAGTACTTC.

This clonotype was recorded at least ten times. The chain combines TRBV9 with TRBJ1-6; no definite D call. This CDR3 spans 14 amino acids. Germline V lookup: CDR1 SGDLS, CDR2 YYNGEE. Trimming shortened V by 4 bases and J by 5 bases, and 10 bases separated the two germline ends. CDR3 sequence reads: CASSQTTDNSPLHF. The CDR3 DNA reads TGTGCCAGCAGCCAGACAACGGATAATTCACCCCTCCACTTT. Variable domain in full (rest from reference TRBV9 and TRBJ1-6): DSGVTQTPKHLITATGQRVTLRCSPRSGDLSVYWYQQSLDQGLQFLIQYYNGEERAKGNILERFSAQQFPDLHSELNLSSLELGDSALYFCASSQTTDNSPLHFGNGTRLTVT.

This clonotype was found many times. The chain combines TRBV12-3 or TRBV12-4 with TRBJ1-4; D is uncertain. V was clipped by 2 bases and J by 4 bases, with 5 bases between them. The CDR3 runs to 13 residues. In nucleotides, the CDR3 is TGTGCCAGCAGTTTATACATTAATGAAAAACTGTTTTTT. As protein: CASSLYINEKLFF.

A few counts support this clonotype. The gene calls are TRBV5-6 and TRBJ1-5; D is perhaps TRBD1 (6 bases). The CDR3 sequence is 15 residues long. Trimming stripped 0 bases from V and 4 bases from J, with 11 bases between. CDR1 SGHDT and CDR2 YYEEEE come from the germline V gene. CDR3 amino acids: CASSLAGRGNQPQHF. CDR3 bases: TGTGCCAGCAGCTTGGCGGGTAGGGGGAATCAGCCCCAGCATTTT.

Regarding this clonotype: One base away lies a much larger clone, so this may be a sequencing read error. This chain joins TRBV29-1 and TRBJ1-4; D not resolved. Germline V lookup: CDR1 SQVTM, CDR2 ANQGSEA. The CDR3 sequence is 12 residues long. The CDR3 is CPQTHRNEKLFF. The CDR3 bases are TGCCCCCAAACCCATCGAAATGAAAAACTGTTTTTT.

In its sample, this clonotype was seen a few times. The chain joins TRBV5-1 to TRBJ2-7; TRBD1 matches at 7 bases. The CDR3 contains 15 residues. The germline CDR1 and CDR2 sequences are SGHRS and YFSETQ. The trim removed 4 bases at V and 0 bases at J, leaving 7 bases unmatched. CDR3 region: CASSPTGLSSYEQYF. DNA of the CDR3: TGCGCCAGCAGCCCGACAGGGCTAAGCTCCTACGAGCAGTACTTC.

This clonotype was recorded at least ten times. The chain links TRBV25-1 to TRBJ2-7; 8 bases map to TRBD1. V shed 4 bases, J shed 7 bases, and the junction held 12 bases outside the gene matches. The CDR3 runs to 15 residues. Germline V gives CDR1 MGHDK, CDR2 SYGVNS. The chain's CDR3 is CASSGPTGGASEQYF. Written as DNA, the CDR3 is TGTGCCAGCAGTGGCCCTACAGGGGGAGCATCTGAGCAGTACTTC.

The chain has TRBV7-2 and TRBJ1-5; no clear D. Germline CDR1 SGHTA, CDR2 FQGNSA. This CDR3 region has 14 residues. Trimming stripped 5 bases from V and 2 bases from J, with 10 bases between. The CDR3 DNA is TGTGCCAGCAGCACTCCGGGAGGCAATCAGCCCCAGCATTTT. It is translated as CASSTPGGNQPQHF.

Only one count was recorded for this clonotype. The CDR3 reads CASSQETEGIDTQYF. Here the CDR3 DNA reads TGTGCCAGCAGCCAAGAGACAGAGGGCATAGATACGCAGTATTTT. The chain is built from TRBV3-1 and TRBJ2-3; D may match TRBD1 or TRBD2 (5 bases each). The CDR3 runs 15 residues. Germline V gene sequence: CDR1 LGHDT, CDR2 YNNKEL (reference sequence). Deletions cut 0 bases from V and 5 bases from J, with 12 bases between.

This clonotype was counted between two and nine times. The chain couples TRBV6-5 to TRBJ1-5, with 7 bases that match TRBD1. The CDR3 is 18 amino acids. Germline assignment: CDR1 MNHEY and CDR2 SVGAGI. With V trimmed by 2 bases and J by 1 base, 11 bases remained unmatched. The CDR3, as DNA: TGTGCCAGCAGTTACCAAGACCCCCGGGACAGAAGCAATCAGCCCCAGCATTTT. Residues: CASSYQDPRDRSNQPQHF.

This chain links TRBV18 with TRBJ2-3; 7 bases are a match to TRBD2. CDR1 is KGHSH, CDR2 LQKENI, per germline. The CDR3 totals 15 residues. V was pared by 3 bases and J by 4 bases, with 7 bases of the junction left unmatched. The CDR3 region is CASSPRARGADTQYF. CDR3 in DNA: TGTGCCAGCTCACCTCGGGCCCGGGGGGCAGATACGCAGTATTTT.

This sequence joins TRBV20-1 and TRBJ2-7, with 7 bases aligning to TRBD1. Losses at the gene ends were 0 bases for V and 4 bases for J; bases not matched to a gene: 12. The germline gives CDR1 DFQATT, CDR2 SNEGSKA (reference sequence). The CDR3 runs to 16 residues. DNA for the CDR3: TGCAGTGCTAGAGACCGACTGACAGGGATGGGTTACGAGCAGTACTTC. The encoded protein is CSARDRLTGMGYEQYF.

The chain carries TRBV12-3 or TRBV12-4 and TRBJ2-5, with D possibly matching TRBD2 (6 bases). This CDR3 has 15 residues. Trimming removed 7 bases from V and 0 bases from J, with 15 bases in between. CDR3 DNA: TGTGCCAGCACCCATGGGACTCCGTACCAAGAGACCCAGTACTTC. Translation gives CASTHGTPYQETQYF.

In this sample, this clonotype turned up a few times. The chain recombines TRBV6-1 with TRBJ1-6; D is uncertain. The CDR3 loop spans 15 amino acids. Deletions cut 5 bases from V and 6 bases from J, with 14 bases between. Germline V CDR1 and CDR2: MNHNS, SASEGT. In DNA, the CDR3 is TGTGCCAGCAGTCTCGGACGGTCGAGTAATTCACCCCTCCACTTT. Amino acids: CASSLGRSSNSPLHF.

This clonotype has ten or more counts. This CDR3 reads CASSFDGREDTQYF. The CDR3 bases are TGTGCCAGCAGCTTTGATGGGCGAGAGGATACGCAGTATTTT. This chain joins TRBV7-2 and TRBJ2-3; D is undetermined. The CDR3 has 14 residues. The germline V and J ends were trimmed by 3 bases and 6 bases, with 13 bases remaining between them. CDR1 is SGHTA, CDR2 FQGNSA, per germline.

This clonotype turned up a few times. The chain recombines TRBV3-1 with TRBJ1-2; D is unclear. Trimming took off 3 bases at V and 4 bases at J, with 6 bases between the two ends. CDR1 LGHDT and CDR2 YNNKEL come from the germline V gene (reference sequence). The length of the CDR3 is 12 residues. The CDR3 nucleotides read TGTGCCAGCAGCCAGAACAGCTATGGCTACACCTTC. Amino acid sequence: CASSQNSYGYTF.

The chain uses TRBV4-3 and TRBJ2-6, with 7 bases aligning to TRBD1. The CDR3 totals 17 residues. V trimming: 3 bases; J trimming: 0 bases; junction bases outside the gene matches: 5. Germline CDR1 and CDR2: LGHNA and YSLEER. The DNA for the CDR3 is TGCGCCAGCAGCCATGACAGGGACAGCTCTGGGGCCAACGTCCTGACTTTC. Translated: CASSHDRDSSGANVLTF.

This clonotype was seen only a few times. The J gene is TRBJ2-3, the V gene TRBV20-1; 7 nucleotides align to TRBD2. This CDR3 spans 14 amino acids. Germline CDR1 reads DFQATT; CDR2 reads SNEGSKA (reference sequence). The junction had 4 bases not matched to a gene; V was cut back by 0 bases and J by 4 bases. The CDR3 region has the DNA TGCAGTGCTAGAGAAGCGGGGAGGGCAGATACGCAGTATTTT. Translated, it gives CSAREAGRADTQYF.

V gene TRBV6-1 combines with J gene TRBJ2-7, with D perhaps matching TRBD1 or TRBD2 (5 bases each). Trimming stripped 0 bases from V and 5 bases from J, with 11 bases between. Germline V gene lookup returns CDR1 MNHNS and CDR2 SASEGT. This CDR3 has 14 amino acids. CDR3 sequence: CASSEAHGDHEQYF. The CDR3 coding sequence is TGTGCCAGCAGTGAAGCGCACGGGGACCACGAGCAGTACTTC.

The CDR3 loop is CASQRGNGIEAFF. The CDR3 region has the DNA TGTGCCAGTCAAAGAGGGAACGGAATTGAAGCTTTCTTT. This chain links TRBV30 with TRBJ1-1; D is undetermined. V was pared by 8 bases and J by 7 bases, with 20 bases between. Germline CDR1 reads GTSNPN; CDR2 reads SVGIG (reference sequence). This CDR3 has 13 residues.

This clonotype appeared a few times. J is TRBJ2-5 and V is TRBV6-1, with 12 bases identical to TRBD2. Germline CDR1 MNHNS, CDR2 SASEGT. The CDR3 has 17 amino acids. V was pared by 2 bases and J by 4 bases, with 8 bases of the junction left unmatched. The CDR3 DNA reads TGTGCCAGCAGTGAAATACTGACTAGCGGGGGAACAGAGACCCAGTACTTC. Residues: CASSEILTSGGTETQYF.

The chain has TRBV20-1 and TRBJ2-1; no firm D call. The CDR3 runs to 12 residues. Germline assignment: CDR1 DFQATT and CDR2 SNEGSKA (reference sequence). The V end was cut by 6 bases, the J end by 5 bases, with 11 bases between. CDR3 in DNA: TGCAGTGCCAGGACGGATAACAATGAGCAGTTCTTC. Translated: CSARTDNNEQFF.